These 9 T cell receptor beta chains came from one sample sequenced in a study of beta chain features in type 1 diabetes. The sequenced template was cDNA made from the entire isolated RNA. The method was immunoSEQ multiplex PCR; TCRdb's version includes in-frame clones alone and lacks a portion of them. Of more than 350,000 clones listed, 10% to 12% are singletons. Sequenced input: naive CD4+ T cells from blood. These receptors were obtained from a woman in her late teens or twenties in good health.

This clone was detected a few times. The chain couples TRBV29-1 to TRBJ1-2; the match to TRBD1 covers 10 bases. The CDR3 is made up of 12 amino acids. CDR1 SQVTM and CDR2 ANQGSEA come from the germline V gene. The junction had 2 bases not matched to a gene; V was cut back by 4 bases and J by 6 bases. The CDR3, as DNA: TGCAGCGTTGGAGGGACAGGGGATGGCTACACCTTC. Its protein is CSVGGTGDGYTF.

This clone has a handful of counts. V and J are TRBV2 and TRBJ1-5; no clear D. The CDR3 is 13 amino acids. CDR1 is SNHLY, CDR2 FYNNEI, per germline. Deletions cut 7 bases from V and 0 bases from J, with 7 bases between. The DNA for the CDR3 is TGTGCCAGCAAGGGTGTTAGCAATCAGCCCCAGCATTTT. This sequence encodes CASKGVSNQPQHF.

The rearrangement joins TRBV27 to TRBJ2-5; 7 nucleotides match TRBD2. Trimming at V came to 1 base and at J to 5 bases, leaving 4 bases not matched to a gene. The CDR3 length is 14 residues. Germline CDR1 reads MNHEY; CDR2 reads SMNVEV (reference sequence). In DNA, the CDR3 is TGTGCCAGCAGTTTATGGCGGGGAGGGGAGACCCAGTACTTC. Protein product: CASSLWRGGETQYF.

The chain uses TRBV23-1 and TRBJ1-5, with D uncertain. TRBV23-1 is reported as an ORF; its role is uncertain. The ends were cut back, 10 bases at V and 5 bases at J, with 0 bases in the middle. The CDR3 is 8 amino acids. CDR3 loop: CANQPQHF. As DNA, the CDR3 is TGCGCCAATCAGCCCCAGCATTTT.

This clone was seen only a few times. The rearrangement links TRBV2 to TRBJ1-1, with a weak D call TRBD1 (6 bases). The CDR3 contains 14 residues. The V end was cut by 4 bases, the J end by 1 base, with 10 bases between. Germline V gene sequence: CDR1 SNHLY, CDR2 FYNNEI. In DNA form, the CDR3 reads TGTGCCAGCAGTGTTTGGACAGCGAACACTGAAGCTTTCTTT. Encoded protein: CASSVWTANTEAFF. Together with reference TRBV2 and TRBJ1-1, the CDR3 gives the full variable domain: EPEVTQTPSHQVTQMGQEVILRCVPISNHLYFYWYRQILGQKVEFLVSFYNNEISEKSEIFDDQFSVERPDGSNFTLKIRSTKLEDSAMYFCASSVWTANTEAFFGQGTRLTVV.

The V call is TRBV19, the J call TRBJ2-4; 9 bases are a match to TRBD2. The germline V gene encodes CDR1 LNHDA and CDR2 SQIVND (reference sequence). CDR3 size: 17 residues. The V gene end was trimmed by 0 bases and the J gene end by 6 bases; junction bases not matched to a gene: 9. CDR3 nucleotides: TGTGCCAGTAGTATAGATCTGGCTAGCGGGACAGTAAACATTCAGTACTTC. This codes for CASSIDLASGTVNIQYF.

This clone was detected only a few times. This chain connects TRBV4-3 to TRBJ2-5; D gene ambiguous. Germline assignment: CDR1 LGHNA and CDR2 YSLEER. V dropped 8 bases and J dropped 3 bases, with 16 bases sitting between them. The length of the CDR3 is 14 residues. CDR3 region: CASPDGPKKETQYF. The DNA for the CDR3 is TGCGCCAGCCCCGACGGACCGAAAAAAGAGACCCAGTACTTC.

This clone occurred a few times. The CDR3 region has the DNA TGTGCCAGCAGCCTCAAGGGGGGATTCTACAATGAGCAGTTCTTC. This encodes CASSLKGGFYNEQFF. The rearrangement joins TRBV7-9 to TRBJ2-1; D may match TRBD1 or TRBD2 (6 bases each). Trimming removed 5 bases from V and 3 bases from J, with 14 bases in between. The CDR3 consists of 15 residues. Germline V gene sequence: CDR1 SEHNR, CDR2 FQNEAQ (reference sequence).

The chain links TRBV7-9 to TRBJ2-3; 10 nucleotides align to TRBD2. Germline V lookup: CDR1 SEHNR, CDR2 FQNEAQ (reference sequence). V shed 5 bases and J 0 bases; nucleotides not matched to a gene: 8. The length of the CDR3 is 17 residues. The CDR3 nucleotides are TGTGCCAGCAGCCCATGGAGCGGGAGGGACAGCACAGATACGCAGTATTTT. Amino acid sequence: CASSPWSGRDSTDTQYF.